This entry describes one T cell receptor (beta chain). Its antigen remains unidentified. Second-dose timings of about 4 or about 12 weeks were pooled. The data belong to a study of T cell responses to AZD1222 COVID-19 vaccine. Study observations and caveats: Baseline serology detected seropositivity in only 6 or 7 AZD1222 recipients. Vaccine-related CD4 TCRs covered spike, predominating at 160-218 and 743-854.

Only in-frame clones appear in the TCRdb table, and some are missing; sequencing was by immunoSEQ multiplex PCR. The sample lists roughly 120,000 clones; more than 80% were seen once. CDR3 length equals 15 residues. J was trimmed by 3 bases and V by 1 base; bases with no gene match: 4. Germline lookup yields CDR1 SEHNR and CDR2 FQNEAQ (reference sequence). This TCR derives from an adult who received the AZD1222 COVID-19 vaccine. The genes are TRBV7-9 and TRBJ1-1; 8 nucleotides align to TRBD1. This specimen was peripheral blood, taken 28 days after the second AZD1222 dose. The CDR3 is CASSLGQGTDTEAFF. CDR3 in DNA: TGTGCCAGCAGCTTAGGACAGGGGACGGACACTGAAGCTTTCTTT.